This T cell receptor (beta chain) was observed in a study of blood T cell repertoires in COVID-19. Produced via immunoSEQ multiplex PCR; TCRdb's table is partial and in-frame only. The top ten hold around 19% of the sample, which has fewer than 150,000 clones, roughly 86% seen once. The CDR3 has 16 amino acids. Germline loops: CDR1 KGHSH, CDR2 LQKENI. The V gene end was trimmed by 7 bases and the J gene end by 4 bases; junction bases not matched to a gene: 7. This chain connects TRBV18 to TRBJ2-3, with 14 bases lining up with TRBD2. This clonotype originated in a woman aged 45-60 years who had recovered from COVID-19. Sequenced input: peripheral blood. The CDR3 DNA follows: TGTGCCAGCTTACCGAAGGGACTAGCGGGAGCAGATACGCAGTATTTT. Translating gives CASLPKGLAGADTQYF.